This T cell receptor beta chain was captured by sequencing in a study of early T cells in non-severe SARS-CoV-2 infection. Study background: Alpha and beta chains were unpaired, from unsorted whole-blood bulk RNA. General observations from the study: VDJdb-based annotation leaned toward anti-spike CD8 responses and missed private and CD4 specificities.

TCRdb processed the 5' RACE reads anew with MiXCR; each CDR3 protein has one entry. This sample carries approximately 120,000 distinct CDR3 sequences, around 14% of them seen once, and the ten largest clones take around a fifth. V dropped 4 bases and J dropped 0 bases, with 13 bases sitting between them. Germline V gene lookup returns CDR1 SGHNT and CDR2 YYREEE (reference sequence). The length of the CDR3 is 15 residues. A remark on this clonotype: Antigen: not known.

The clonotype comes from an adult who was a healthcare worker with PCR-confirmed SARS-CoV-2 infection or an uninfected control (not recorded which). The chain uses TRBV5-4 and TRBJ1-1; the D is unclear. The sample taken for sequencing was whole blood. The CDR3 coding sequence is TGTGCCAGCAGCCCGGGTGGCGACATGAACACTGAAGCTTTCTTT. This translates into CASSPGGDMNTEAFF.